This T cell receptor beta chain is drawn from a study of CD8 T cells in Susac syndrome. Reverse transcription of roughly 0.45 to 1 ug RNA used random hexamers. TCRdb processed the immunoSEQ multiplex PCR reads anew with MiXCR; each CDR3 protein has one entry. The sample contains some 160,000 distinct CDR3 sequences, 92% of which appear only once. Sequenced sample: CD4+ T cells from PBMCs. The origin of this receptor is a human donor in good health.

The CDR3 coding sequence is TGTGCCAGCAGTCGACAGGAAGCGGTAGCCAAAAACATTCAGTACTTC. Its translation is CASSRQEAVAKNIQYF. The chain carries TRBV6-1 and TRBJ2-4; D perhaps matches TRBD1 (6 bases). The V end was cut by 5 bases, the J end by 0 bases, with 14 bases between. CDR3 length: 16 residues. In germline, CDR1 is MNHNS, CDR2 SASEGT.